This T cell receptor beta chain was retrieved from a study of monozygotic twins with inflammatory bowel disease. Points from the study as a whole: Support was absent for any single strong signal or clonotype linked to IBD.

Note on this clonotype: Its antigen is unknown.

One entry per CDR3 protein, without DNA, is what TCRdb gives after re-calling the 5' RACE reads. The sample has under 45,000 distinct CDR3 sequences. The material sequenced was blood. The sequence derives from a human donor with ulcerative colitis or Crohn's disease, or a healthy co-twin of an affected twin (not recorded which).

The CDR3 spells CATSRENGGDGYTF. The V and J genes are TRBV15 and TRBJ1-2. Germline V CDR1 and CDR2: LNHNV, YYDKDF (reference sequence). The CDR3 sequence is 14 residues long.